These 27 T cell receptor beta chains came from one sample sequenced in a study of cytomegalovirus exposure and HLA in healthy donors. PCR used 60 Vbeta primers and 13 Jbeta primers. Produced via immunoSEQ multiplex PCR; TCRdb's table is partial and in-frame only. This sample yields some 120,000 clones, of which approximately 68% are seen a single time; 1.5% to 2% belongs to the top ten. The sample consisted of PBMCs. The receptors were gathered from a man aged 25 to 40 in good health and CMV-seropositive.

This clone has only a few counts. This chain connects TRBV19 to TRBJ1-5; no clear D. The CDR3 is 13 residues long. The V gene's germline CDR1 is LNHDA and CDR2 SQIVND (reference sequence). The V and J ends lost 7 bases and 6 bases respectively, with 13 bases between them. Written as DNA, the CDR3 is TGTGCCAGTATGGCCCCCCGCGGTCAGCCCCAGCATTTT. It translates to CASMAPRGQPQHF.

This clone was picked up one time. The J gene is TRBJ2-5, the V gene TRBV19; the D is unclear. CDR1 is LNHDA and CDR2 is SQIVND in the germline V gene (reference sequence). Trimming pared 5 bases from V and 5 bases from J, leaving 18 bases between. The length of the CDR3 is 15 residues. CDR3 nucleotide sequence: TGTGCCAGTAGTCCCCGCTGGGCGACGACGGAGACCCAGTACTTC. Translation: CASSPRWATTETQYF.

This clone came up a few times. The J gene is TRBJ1-5, the V gene TRBV6-1, with D possibly being TRBD1 (5 bases). The CDR3 sequence is 13 residues long. V dropped 6 bases and J dropped 7 bases, with 13 bases sitting between them. Germline loops: CDR1 MNHNS, CDR2 SASEGT. For the CDR3, the DNA is TGTGCCAGCAGGCACTCAGGGATGCAGCCCCAGCATTTT. Translation: CASRHSGMQPQHF.

This clone occurred a few times. The V and J genes are TRBV7-6 and TRBJ2-3, with 9 bases aligning to TRBD2. CDR3 length: 18 amino acids. The junction had 10 bases not matched to a gene; V was cut back by 1 base and J by 2 bases. CDR1 and CDR2 from the germline V gene are SGHVS and FNYEAQ. The CDR3 reads CASSLEIPAGGLTDTQYF. For the CDR3, the DNA is TGTGCCAGCAGCTTAGAAATTCCTGCGGGAGGGCTCACAGATACGCAGTATTTT.

The genes are TRBV5-1 and TRBJ2-1, with TRBD2 matching over 7 bases. From germline, CDR1 is SGHRS and CDR2 YFSETQ. V lost 1 base to trimming and J lost 5 bases; unmatched junction nucleotides: 12. This CDR3 contains 17 residues. Here the CDR3 reads CASSLLVERDWNNEQFF. The CDR3 nucleotides are TGCGCCAGCAGCTTGTTAGTCGAGCGGGATTGGAACAATGAGCAGTTCTTC. Based on the CDR3 plus reference TRBV5-1 and TRBJ2-1, the full variable domain is KAGVTQTPRYLIKTRGQQVTLSCSPISGHRSVSWYQQTPGQGLQFLFEYFSETQRNKGNFPGRFSGRQFSNSRSEMNVSTLELGDSALYLCASSLLVERDWNNEQFFGPGTRLTVL.

The chain recombines TRBV10-3 with TRBJ1-4; D is unclear. Germline V gives CDR1 ENHRY, CDR2 SYGVKD. The CDR3 length is 12 residues. Trimming pared 0 bases from V and 13 bases from J, leaving 9 bases between. The CDR3 here is CAISESRGSLFF. CDR3 in DNA: TGTGCCATCAGTGAGTCCCGCGGTTCACTGTTTTTT.

This clone showed up just a few times. The chain couples TRBV6-5 to TRBJ1-3, with 9 bases that match TRBD1. The J segment lost 8 bases and the V segment lost 0 bases, leaving 8 bases of the junction unmatched. The CDR3 contains 16 residues. Germline-derived CDR1 and CDR2 are MNHEY and SVGAGI. For the CDR3, the DNA is TGTGCCAGCAGTTACTCGATATGGACAGGGGAGGACACCATATATTTT. It translates to CASSYSIWTGEDTIYF.

The chain combines TRBV28 with TRBJ1-5, with 9 bases matching TRBD1. This CDR3 contains 16 residues. Trimming at V came to 4 bases and at J to 6 bases, leaving 10 bases not matched to a gene. The germline gives CDR1 MDHEN, CDR2 SYDVKM. The CDR3 DNA reads TGTGCCAGCAGTTCCACAGGGGGCATGTACGGTCAGCCCCAGCATTTT. Protein: CASSSTGGMYGQPQHF.

This chain joins TRBV6-5 and TRBJ2-7; TRBD2 might be the D (5 bases). The CDR3 sequence is 13 residues long. Germline assignment: CDR1 MNHEY and CDR2 SVGAGI. Trimming cost V 0 bases and J 12 bases, with 15 bases left between them. In nucleotides, the CDR3 is TGTGCCAGCAGTTACTCTATCGGTAGCGAGGGGTACTTC. This encodes CASSYSIGSEGYF.

The rearrangement links TRBV19 to TRBJ1-2; D ambiguous. The CDR3 is 13 amino acids. Deletions cut 2 bases from V and 4 bases from J, with 8 bases between. Germline loops: CDR1 LNHDA, CDR2 SQIVND (reference sequence). This chain's CDR3 is CASSILALYGYTF. Written as DNA, the CDR3 is TGTGCCAGTAGTATACTGGCCCTCTATGGCTACACCTTC.

This clone was observed a few times. The J gene is TRBJ2-3, the V gene TRBV9; 10 bases map to TRBD2. Germline values: CDR1 SGDLS, CDR2 YYNGEE. The CDR3 length is 16 residues. The J segment lost 2 bases and the V segment lost 4 bases, leaving 7 bases of the junction unmatched. The CDR3 here is CASSKGLAIYTDTQYF. The CDR3 nucleotides are TGTGCCAGCAGCAAGGGACTAGCGATCTACACAGATACGCAGTATTTT. Full variable domain (remainder filled in from reference TRBV9 and TRBJ2-3): DSGVTQTPKHLITATGQRVTLRCSPRSGDLSVYWYQQSLDQGLQFLIQYYNGEERAKGNILERFSAQQFPDLHSELNLSSLELGDSALYFCASSKGLAIYTDTQYFGPGTRLTVL.

This rearrangement joins TRBV23-1 to TRBJ2-5; 11 bases map to TRBD1. TRBV23-1 is treated as an ORF (open reading frame) with a function not yet certain. J was trimmed by 4 bases and V by 0 bases; bases with no gene match: 7. CDR3 length: 17 amino acids. The CDR3 DNA reads as TGCGCCAGCAGTCAATCAAGGAGGACAGGGGGCGGAGAGACCCAGTACTTC. Its translation: CASSQSRRTGGGETQYF.

This clone was counted between two and nine times. The rearrangement joins TRBV30 to TRBJ1-6; TRBD1 agrees at 7 bases. The junction had 15 bases not matched to a gene; V was cut back by 0 bases and J by 4 bases. The CDR3 is 19 amino acids. Germline V CDR1 and CDR2: GTSNPN, SVGIG (reference sequence). The CDR3 protein is CAWSVPTGVGGEYNSPLHF. The CDR3 coding sequence is TGTGCCTGGAGTGTACCCACCGGCGTAGGGGGCGAGTATAATTCACCCCTCCACTTT. Together with reference TRBV30 and TRBJ1-6, the CDR3 gives the full variable domain: SQTIHQWPATLVQPVGSPLSLECTVEGTSNPNLYWYRQAAGRGLQLLFYSVGIGQISSEVPQNLSASRPQDRQFILSSKKLLLSDSGFYLCAWSVPTGVGGEYNSPLHFGNGTRLTVT.

The V gene is TRBV27, the J gene TRBJ1-1; D is undetermined. Trimming left V 5 bases short and J 0 bases short, with 13 bases between. The CDR3 contains 15 residues. Germline V gene lookup returns CDR1 MNHEY and CDR2 SMNVEV (reference sequence). The DNA of the CDR3 is TGTGCCAGCAGTCCGGGGTGGGCGCTGAACACTGAAGCTTTCTTT. Protein: CASSPGWALNTEAFF.

This rearrangement joins TRBV5-4 to TRBJ2-5, with 8 positions matching TRBD2. The CDR3 covers 15 residues. CDR1 and CDR2 (germline): SGHNT, YYREEE (reference sequence). J was trimmed by 1 base and V by 3 bases; bases with no gene match: 5. The CDR3 protein is CASSSAGAIQETQYF. The DNA for the CDR3 is TGTGCCAGCAGCTCAGCGGGAGCGATCCAAGAGACCCAGTACTTC. Supplemented by reference TRBV5-4 and TRBJ2-5, the full variable domain reads ETGVTQSPTHLIKTRGQQVTLRCSSQSGHNTVSWYQQALGQGPQFIFQYYREEENGRGNFPPRFSGLQFPNYSSELNVNALELDDSALYLCASSSAGAIQETQYFGPGTRLLVL.

J is TRBJ1-2 and V is TRBV7-6; D possibly corresponds to TRBD1 (6 bases). The CDR3 has 13 residues. Germline loops: CDR1 SGHVS, CDR2 FNYEAQ. Trimming stripped 5 bases from V and 5 bases from J, with 12 bases between. CDR3 loop: CASSGFRGYGYTF. The CDR3 coding sequence is TGTGCCAGCAGCGGCTTTAGGGGGTATGGCTACACCTTC. The full variable domain, its missing parts supplied by reference TRBV7-6 and TRBJ1-2, is GAGVSQSPRYKVTKRGQDVALRCDPISGHVSLYWYRQALGQGPEFLTYFNYEAQQDKSGLPNDRFSAERPEGSISTLTIQRTEQRDSAMYRCASSGFRGYGYTFGSGTRLTVV.

V is TRBV6-5 and J is TRBJ2-7; D gene unclear. The CDR3 runs 15 residues. Germline V gene lookup returns CDR1 MNHEY and CDR2 SVGAGI. Trimming pared 6 bases from V and 1 base from J, leaving 16 bases between. The CDR3 reads CASSQDSIRSYEQYF. CDR3 DNA: TGTGCCAGCAGCCAAGACTCCATCCGATCCTACGAGCAGTACTTC.

The CDR3 DNA sequence: TGCAGCGTTGCTCAATCAGGGGAGATCACTGAAGCTTTCTTT. As protein: CSVAQSGEITEAFF. V gene TRBV29-1 combines with J gene TRBJ1-1, with D possibly being TRBD1 (6 bases). V lost 4 bases to trimming and J lost 4 bases, with 16 bases between them. Germline CDR1 reads SQVTM; CDR2 reads ANQGSEA. The CDR3 consists of 14 residues.

This clone was detected a few times. J is TRBJ2-5 and V is TRBV7-6; 8 bases are a match to TRBD1. Germline CDR1 reads SGHVS; CDR2 reads FNYEAQ. The CDR3 is 17 amino acids. The V and J ends lost 5 bases and 5 bases, in that order; junction bases with no gene match: 16. CDR3 loop: CASSPWSPTGAGETQYF. The CDR3 nucleotides are TGTGCCAGCAGCCCCTGGAGCCCGACAGGGGCGGGGGAGACCCAGTACTTC.

The J gene is TRBJ2-7, the V gene TRBV4-3; 10 nucleotides match TRBD2. Per the germline V gene, CDR1 is LGHNA and CDR2 is YSLEER. CDR3 length: 16 amino acids. The ends lost 0 bases at V and 5 bases at J; junction bases unmatched: 7. CDR3 sequence: CASSQDLGTSVHEQYF. The CDR3 bases are TGCGCCAGCAGCCAAGATTTAGGGACTAGCGTCCACGAGCAGTACTTC.

This rearrangement joins TRBV25-1 to TRBJ2-5; D not resolved. Per the germline V gene, CDR1 is MGHDK and CDR2 is SYGVNS. Trimming pared 3 bases from V and 3 bases from J, leaving 8 bases between. This CDR3 region has 13 residues. CDR3 protein: CASSESPKETQYF. The CDR3 DNA is TGTGCCAGCAGTGAGAGTCCGAAAGAGACCCAGTACTTC.

There are a few counts of this clone. V gene TRBV30 combines with J gene TRBJ1-1, with D hard to call. The CDR3 is 15 residues long. Germline-derived CDR1 and CDR2 are GTSNPN and SVGIG (reference sequence). V was shortened by 1 base and J by 4 bases, with 16 bases between the two germline ends. CDR3 region: CAWSASSLGSTEAFF. The CDR3 region has the DNA TGTGCCTGGAGTGCATCTTCGTTGGGGAGCACTGAAGCTTTCTTT. The full variable domain, its missing parts supplied by reference TRBV30 and TRBJ1-1, is SQTIHQWPATLVQPVGSPLSLECTVEGTSNPNLYWYRQAAGRGLQLLFYSVGIGQISSEVPQNLSASRPQDRQFILSSKKLLLSDSGFYLCAWSASSLGSTEAFFGQGTRLTVV.

The sample holds one count of this clone. The chain links TRBV14 to TRBJ2-2; D ambiguous. Trimming removed 3 bases at V and 2 bases at J, with 10 bases between. The CDR3 is 15 amino acids. Germline loops: CDR1 SGHDN, CDR2 FVKESK. Here the CDR3 reads CASSHPPTNTGELFF. CDR3 coding DNA: TGTGCCAGCAGCCACCCCCCGACAAACACCGGGGAGCTGTTTTTT.

This sequence joins TRBV29-1 and TRBJ1-2; TRBD1 matches 9 bases. V shed 4 bases and J 6 bases; nucleotides not matched to a gene: 15. The germline V gene has CDR1 SQVTM and CDR2 ANQGSEA. The CDR3 contains 16 residues. This chain's CDR3 is CSVGPGQGTLRNGYTF. CDR3 nucleotide sequence: TGCAGCGTTGGACCGGGACAGGGCACCCTACGGAATGGCTACACCTTC.

The V and J genes are TRBV7-2 and TRBJ2-7, with TRBD2 matching over 9 bases. The CDR3 contains 15 residues. Trimming removed 5 bases from V and 0 bases from J; junction bases left unmatched: 5. CDR1 is SGHTA, CDR2 FQGNSA, per germline. The CDR3 loop reads CASSPSGTRSYEQYF. CDR3 nucleotides: TGTGCCAGCAGCCCTAGCGGGACTCGCTCCTACGAGCAGTACTTC.

The chain uses TRBV6-1 and TRBJ2-7; 11 bases line up with TRBD2. V was pared by 7 bases and J by 3 bases, with 8 bases of the junction left unmatched. In germline, CDR1 is MNHNS, CDR2 SASEGT. The CDR3 spans 15 residues. In nucleotides, the CDR3 is TGTGCCAGCACCTTGGGACTAGCGGATTACTACGAGCAGTACTTC. Amino acid sequence: CASTLGLADYYEQYF.

The chain employs TRBV4-3 and TRBJ2-3; maybe TRBD1 (5 bases). Germline assignment: CDR1 LGHNA and CDR2 YSLEER. The CDR3 runs 21 residues. V lost 0 bases and J lost 4, with 29 bases in between. The CDR3 DNA follows: TGCGCCAGCAGCCAAGATCAGGGATTAGGCCTAGTTTCTAGTTTCGCAGATACGCAGTATTTT. Protein sequence: CASSQDQGLGLVSSFADTQYF.